These 22 T cell receptor beta chains originate from one sample sequenced in a study of cytomegalovirus exposure and HLA in healthy donors. This PCR relied on a set of 60 Vbeta primers and 13 Jbeta primers. Libraries were prepared by immunoSEQ multiplex PCR; TCRdb keeps only in-frame clonotypes and omits some of them. The table has around 220,000 clones, 60% to 85% seen once. Sequences were obtained from PBMCs. These receptors all come from a man between 35 and 55 years old in good health and CMV-seronegative.

V and J are TRBV2 and TRBJ1-2; 9 bases align to TRBD1. The CDR3 is 15 residues long. The junction had 5 bases not matched to a gene; V was cut back by 2 bases and J by 4 bases. Per germline, CDR1 SNHLY and CDR2 FYNNEI. Here the CDR3 DNA reads TGTGCCAGCAGTGAACAAAGGGACAGGGCCTATGGCTACACCTTC. Amino acids: CASSEQRDRAYGYTF.

The gene calls are TRBV9 and TRBJ1-2; 7 positions match TRBD1. This CDR3 spans 14 amino acids. The V segment lost 3 bases and the J segment 10 bases; nucleotides outside the gene matches: 12. Germline-derived CDR1 and CDR2 are SGDLS and YYNGEE. DNA for the CDR3: TGTGCCAGCAGCGCGCCCCCGGGACAGCTACACTACACCTTC. It translates to CASSAPPGQLHYTF.

This chain joins TRBV27 and TRBJ2-2; D possibly corresponds to TRBD2 (6 bases). With 6 bases removed from V and 3 bases from J, the gap between germline ends came to 17 bases. Germline V gives CDR1 MNHEY, CDR2 SMNVEV (reference sequence). The CDR3 is 16 residues long. CDR3 sequence (DNA): TGTGCCAGCAGCACACGGAGGGAGACTGACACCGGGGAGCTGTTTTTT. It codes for CASSTRRETDTGELFF.

J is TRBJ1-6 and V is TRBV19; D not certain. CDR3 size: 13 residues. Per germline, CDR1 LNHDA and CDR2 SQIVND (reference sequence). Trimming removed 3 bases from V and 4 bases from J, with 4 bases in between. The CDR3, as DNA: TGTGCCAGTAGTATGAGGTATAATTCACCCCTCCACTTT. This sequence encodes CASSMRYNSPLHF.

This chain uses TRBV6-1 with TRBJ2-2; D may be TRBD2 (6 bases). Germline CDR1 reads MNHNS; CDR2 reads SASEGT. V gave up 7 bases and J gave up 5 bases, with 14 bases separating them. The CDR3 has 14 amino acids. The chain's CDR3 is CASKPGLQTGELFF. DNA of the CDR3: TGTGCCAGCAAGCCGGGACTCCAGACCGGGGAGCTGTTTTTT.

The rearrangement uses TRBV27 and TRBJ1-2; 7 bases align to TRBD1. CDR3 length: 15 amino acids. Germline V CDR1 and CDR2: MNHEY, SMNVEV (reference sequence). Trimming cost V 6 bases and J 0 bases; bases outside gene matches: 7. The DNA of the CDR3 is TGTGCCAGCAGGGTAACGGGACAGACTAACTATGGCTACACCTTC. Amino acid sequence: CASRVTGQTNYGYTF.

V gene TRBV9 combines with J gene TRBJ2-1; D ambiguous. V gave up 0 bases and J gave up 0 bases, with 10 bases separating them. Per germline, CDR1 SGDLS and CDR2 YYNGEE. The CDR3 is 16 amino acids. In DNA, the CDR3 is TGTGCCAGCAGCGTAGGTTACAGCAGCTCCTACAATGAGCAGTTCTTC. The encoded protein is CASSVGYSSSYNEQFF.

This chain joins TRBV4-1 and TRBJ2-2, with 15 positions matching TRBD2. The CDR3 contains 17 residues. Trimming removed 3 bases from V and 4 bases from J; junction bases left unmatched: 3. The germline CDR1 and CDR2 sequences are MGHRA and YSYEKL. In nucleotides, the CDR3 is TGCGCCAGCAGCCAGAGGGGACTAGCGGGAGGCACCGGGGAGCTGTTTTTT. It encodes CASSQRGLAGGTGELFF.

This chain joins TRBV15 and TRBJ1-1, with a weak D call TRBD1 (5 bases). This CDR3 is built from 13 residues. Germline V gene sequence: CDR1 LNHNV, CDR2 YYDKDF (reference sequence). V dropped 5 bases and J dropped 6 bases, with 13 bases sitting between them. In DNA, the CDR3 is TGTGCCACCAGCCCCTCGGGGGTCCCTGAAGCTTTCTTT. The encoded protein is CATSPSGVPEAFF. Based on the CDR3 plus reference TRBV15 and TRBJ1-1, the full variable domain is DAMVIQNPRYQVTQFGKPVTLSCSQTLNHNVMYWYQQKSSQAPKLLFHYYDKDFNNEADTPDNFQSRRPNTSFCFLDIRSPGLGDTAMYLCATSPSGVPEAFFGQGTRLTVV.

The DNA for the CDR3 is TGTGCCAGCAGCTTAGCCGCCGGAGTGAACACTGAAGCTTTCTTT. It encodes CASSLAAGVNTEAFF. V and J are TRBV7-6 and TRBJ1-1; D ambiguous. The CDR3 contains 15 residues. V lost 0 bases, J lost 0 bases, and 8 bases lay in between. Germline V gene lookup returns CDR1 SGHVS and CDR2 FNYEAQ.

CDR3 protein: CASRLGSSGGVTDTQYF. CDR3 in DNA: TGTGCAAGTCGCTTAGGGTCTAGCGGGGGGGTTACAGATACGCAGTATTTT. The chain combines TRBV12-2 with TRBJ2-3; the D call TRBD2 from the table was never checked on the DNA. TRBV12-2 is a pseudogene locus. The CDR3 totals 17 residues.

The J gene is TRBJ1-1, the V gene TRBV9, with 12 bases identical to TRBD1. CDR1 is SGDLS, CDR2 YYNGEE, per germline. This CDR3 is 16 amino acids long. V was clipped by 4 bases and J by 3 bases; unmatched bases: 7. DNA for the CDR3: TGTGCCAGCAGCCGGGGGACAGGGGGCGGTTACACTGAAGCTTTCTTT. Its translation: CASSRGTGGGYTEAFF.

V usage is TRBV30 and J usage is TRBJ2-7, with D possibly matching TRBD2 (6 bases). Germline assignment: CDR1 GTSNPN and CDR2 SVGIG (reference sequence). Trimming left V 1 base short and J 3 bases short, with 7 bases between. The CDR3 consists of 12 residues. The CDR3 loop is CAWSGLVYEQYF. As DNA, the CDR3 is TGTGCCTGGAGTGGACTAGTCTACGAGCAGTACTTC.

The V call is TRBV2, the J call TRBJ1-1; the D is unclear. The CDR3 loop spans 13 amino acids. Trimming pared 6 bases from V and 1 base from J, leaving 9 bases between. Germline V gene sequence: CDR1 SNHLY, CDR2 FYNNEI. The CDR3 DNA reads as TGTGCCAGCAGGGTCGGGGAGAACACTGAAGCTTTCTTT. Protein: CASRVGENTEAFF.

The chain has TRBV18 and TRBJ1-1; 7 nucleotides agree with TRBD1. The CDR3 runs 14 residues. The V gene's germline CDR1 is KGHSH and CDR2 LQKENI. V lost 3 bases to trimming and J lost 7 bases; unmatched junction nucleotides: 8. The CDR3 DNA is TGTGCCAGCTCACCCTCGACAGGGCTGAATGAAGCTTTCTTT. Translation: CASSPSTGLNEAFF.

This chain connects TRBV4-3 to TRBJ2-1; 9 bases are a match to TRBD2. Per germline, CDR1 LGHNA and CDR2 YSLEER. The CDR3 spans 15 residues. The V segment lost 2 bases and the J segment 8 bases; nucleotides outside the gene matches: 7. This CDR3 reads CASSQRASGVDEQFF. In nucleotides, the CDR3 is TGCGCCAGCAGCCAACGTGCTAGCGGGGTTGATGAGCAGTTCTTC.

V is TRBV28 and J is TRBJ2-7; TRBD2 agrees at 7 bases. This CDR3 is built from 14 residues. V was pared by 2 bases and J by 7 bases, with 8 bases of the junction left unmatched. Looked up from germline, CDR1 is MDHEN and CDR2 is SYDVKM. The CDR3 sequence: CASSLAGLFLEQYF. DNA for the CDR3: TGTGCCAGCAGTTTAGCGGGACTATTTTTGGAGCAGTACTTC.

V usage is TRBV2 and J usage is TRBJ2-7; TRBD1 matches 9 bases. Germline V gene lookup returns CDR1 SNHLY and CDR2 FYNNEI. This CDR3 contains 15 residues. V lost 4 bases and J lost 6; bases outside the gene matches: 10. As DNA, the CDR3 is TGTGCCAGCAGTGCAGCGGCACAGGGGGCAGGCGAGCAGTACTTC. Translating gives CASSAAAQGAGEQYF.

This chain links TRBV4-2 with TRBJ2-7; 10 bases line up with TRBD2. V lost 0 bases, J lost 4 bases, and 9 bases stayed unmatched. CDR1 is LGHNA, CDR2 YNFKEQ, per germline. CDR3 length equals 17 residues. DNA of the CDR3: TGTGCCAGCAGCCAAGACCCAAGCGGGGGGGCCGGGTACGAGCAGTACTTC. Translated: CASSQDPSGGAGYEQYF.

This clone has more than one count but fewer than ten. At one of its ends the junction is not consistent with the germline gene, which may arise from a read error. The chain combines TRBV7-9 with TRBJ1-3, with D unclear. This CDR3 spans 16 amino acids. Germline CDR1 is SEHNR and CDR2 is FQNEAQ (reference sequence). The CDR3 loop reads CSSSLWTASSGNTIYF. In DNA form, the CDR3 reads TGTTCCAGCAGCTTATGGACTGCGAGCTCTGGAAACACCATATATTTT. Drawing the rest from reference TRBV7-9 and TRBJ1-3, the complete variable domain is DTGVSQNPRHKITKRGQNVTFRCDPISEHNRLYWYRQTLGQGPEFLTYFQNEAQLEKSRLLSDRFSAERPKGSFSTLEIQRTEQGDSAMYLCSSSLWTASSGNTIYFGEGSWLTVV.

V usage is TRBV30 and J usage is TRBJ2-2, with D perhaps TRBD2 (5 bases). V was cut by 4 bases and J by 0 bases, with 9 bases left in between. Germline CDR1 GTSNPN, CDR2 SVGIG (reference sequence). This CDR3 has 14 residues. The CDR3 DNA sequence: TGTGCCTGGAATGGACTGACGAACACCGGGGAGCTGTTTTTT. Protein product: CAWNGLTNTGELFF.

V and J are TRBV9 and TRBJ2-2, with a tentative D call TRBD2 (6 bases). The CDR3 runs to 15 residues. From germline, CDR1 is SGDLS and CDR2 YYNGEE. V dropped 4 bases and J dropped 6 bases, with 16 bases sitting between them. CDR3 region: CASSTSPGEAGELFF. CDR3 bases: TGTGCCAGCAGCACTTCTCCCGGGGAGGCCGGGGAGCTGTTTTTT.